This T cell receptor (beta chain) was identified in a study of PD-1 blockade in classical Hodgkin lymphoma. Germline CDR1 reads DFQATT; CDR2 reads SNEGSKA (reference sequence). Trimming cost V 0 bases and J 8 bases, with 7 bases left between them. The CDR3 is 11 amino acids. Method: immunoSEQ multiplex PCR; TCRdb's copy keeps in-frame clones and lacks some. This table holds 7,000 to 9,000 clones, about 86% found once. Every single patient, without exception, relapsed after autologous stem cell transplantation, and brentuximab vedotin exposure varied. The chain uses TRBV20-1 and TRBJ1-2; D remains ambiguous. Material: peripheral blood mononuclear cells (PBMCs), obtained at baseline. This TCR was sampled from a human donor with classical Hodgkin lymphoma. CDR3 loop: CSARDKVGYTF. DNA of the CDR3: TGCAGTGCTAGAGATAAGGTGGGCTACACCTTC.